Shown below are 6 T cell receptor beta chains from a single sample sequenced in a study of vaccination and CD4 T cells after COVID-19. Oncomine TCR Beta short-read sequencing was applied to DNA from cultured CD4+ T cells. TCRdb reprocessed the PCR reads with MiXCR, giving one entry per CDR3 protein. The data contain tens of thousands of distinct CDR3 sequences, approximately 29% of them singletons. No antigen has been assigned to these receptors. The sample's time point: late sampling 161 to 241 days after vaccination in a few convalescent patients. Treatment here: approximately nine-day PBMC culture with coronavirus spike peptide pools or control peptides (ViraFEST assay). Material: CD4+ T cells from blood, cultured in vitro, obtained about 7 months after SARS-CoV-2 vaccination. These receptors all stem from a human donor who had recovered from COVID-19.

A single count supports this clonotype. The V call is TRBV11-3, the J call TRBJ2-1; TRBD1 or TRBD2 may be the D gene (5 bases each). Germline V gives CDR1 SGHNT, CDR2 YENEEA. CDR3 length: 15 amino acids. Between the trimmed V and J ends, which lost 5 bases and 7 bases, there was a span of 18 bases. The CDR3 is CASSRMGPPPNEQFF. CDR3 sequence (DNA): TGTGCCAGCAGCCGCATGGGACCGCCGCCGAATGAGCAGTTCTTC.

This clonotype has just a few counts. The J gene is TRBJ2-1, the V gene TRBV20-1; the match to TRBD2 covers 9 bases. This CDR3 region has 16 residues. J was trimmed by 2 bases and V by 3 bases; bases with no gene match: 8. The germline V gene encodes CDR1 DFQATT and CDR2 SNEGSKA (reference sequence). This chain's CDR3 is CSARRGSGSTYNEQFF. In nucleotides, the CDR3 is TGCAGTGCTAGGAGGGGTAGCGGGAGTACCTACAATGAGCAGTTCTTC.

This chain joins TRBV28 and TRBJ2-7; 12 bases are a match to TRBD1. The CDR3 covers 17 residues. Germline lookup yields CDR1 MDHEN and CDR2 SYDVKM. Losses at the gene ends were 2 bases for V and 1 base for J; bases not matched to a gene: 6. As DNA, the CDR3 is TGTGCCAGCAGTTTACCGGGACAGGGGGCTTCGTCCTACGAGCAGTACTTC. It codes for CASSLPGQGASSYEQYF.

V usage is TRBV11-1 and J usage is TRBJ2-3; TRBD1 matches 8 bases. This CDR3 has 14 residues. The junction had 0 bases not matched to a gene; V was cut back by 3 bases and J by 1 base. In germline, CDR1 is SGHAT, CDR2 FQDESV (reference sequence). CDR3: CASSLGQGTDTQYF. The CDR3 DNA follows: TGTGCCAGCAGCTTGGGACAGGGCACAGATACGCAGTATTTT.

The rearrangement joins TRBV5-1 to TRBJ2-5; D unclear. Germline V gives CDR1 SGHRS, CDR2 YFSETQ. CDR3 length: 14 amino acids. With 1 base removed from V and 5 bases from J, the gap between germline ends came to 12 bases. CDR3 coding DNA: TGCGCCAGCAGCTTGCAACAACCTGAGGAGACCCAGTACTTC. This gives the protein CASSLQQPEETQYF.

This sequence joins TRBV7-3 and TRBJ2-3, with D tentatively TRBD2 (7 bases). Looked up from germline, CDR1 is SGHTA and CDR2 is FQGTGA. The ends were cut back, 7 bases at V and 2 bases at J, with 16 bases in the middle. The length of the CDR3 is 15 residues. CDR3 sequence (DNA): TGTGCCAGCACTCTCTCCGGGGGGCCCACAGATACGCAGTATTTT. It encodes CASTLSGGPTDTQYF. The entire variable domain, with the rest obtained from reference TRBV7-3 and TRBJ2-3, is as follows: GAGVSQTPSNKVTEKGKYVELRCDPISGHTALYWYRQSLGQGPEFLIYFQGTGAADDSGLPNDRFFAVRPEGSVSTLKIQRTERGDSAVYLCASTLSGGPTDTQYFGPGTRLTVL.